This TCR beta chain was documented in a study of T cells in Graves' hyperthyroidism and ophthalmopathy. Deletions cut 6 bases from V and 4 bases from J, with 18 bases between. CDR3 size: 14 residues. The germline CDR1 and CDR2 sequences are SQVTM and ANQGSEA. Many counts were recorded for this clonotype. TCR beta CDR3 region amplification was performed from RNA transcripts. Using the HTBI primer set, a first-round RT-PCR was run on the TCR CDR3. TCRdb re-called the multiplex PCR reads with MiXCR, one entry per CDR3 protein. The sample includes about 840,000 distinct CDR3 sequences, 35% to 40% of them seen just once.

The TCR sequence derives from a man in his late teens or twenties with Graves' hyperthyroidism. V is TRBV29-1 and J is TRBJ2-5; D is possibly TRBD2 (6 bases). Specimen: blood. This CDR3 reads CSVPRGTGLETQYF. The CDR3 DNA is TGCAGCGTGCCCCGCGGGACCGGGTTAGAGACCCAGTACTTC.